The clone carrying this T cell receptor beta chain was recorded only once. Its antigen is not known. Extracted from the samples, RNA was reverse transcribed into cDNA to serve as the sequencing template. TCRdb's table, derived via immunoSEQ multiplex PCR, lists solely in-frame clones and lacks some. The sample records thousands of clones, 65% to 80% being singletons. CD4+ cells of 4 or 5 patients were subjected to sorting into CD25+CD127- cells. Sampling of alopecia areata patients yielded lesional scalp punch biopsies as well as peripheral blood. The source of the sample is a study of CD8+ T cells in alopecia areata. From germline, CDR1 is SNHLY and CDR2 FYNNEI. Trimming removed 6 bases from V and 6 bases from J, with 15 bases in between. This CDR3 comprises 13 residues. General study findings and limits: Lesional scalp, notably in alopecia totalis/universalis, had clonality above that of normal scalp. Normal skin contains resident alphabeta T cells, and these are also sequenced in scalp samples.

Sequencing was performed on CD4+ Tregs sorted from blood. The chain carries TRBV2 and TRBJ2-7; D uncertain. This TCR came from a human donor with alopecia areata. The CDR3 DNA is TGTGCCAGCAGGGACCGTACCGGGTCCGAGCAGTACTTC. It encodes CASRDRTGSEQYF. Supplemented by reference TRBV2 and TRBJ2-7, the full variable domain reads EPEVTQTPSHQVTQMGQEVILRCVPISNHLYFYWYRQILGQKVEFLVSFYNNEISEKSEIFDDQFSVERPDGSNFTLKIRSTKLEDSAMYFCASRDRTGSEQYFGPGTRLTVT.